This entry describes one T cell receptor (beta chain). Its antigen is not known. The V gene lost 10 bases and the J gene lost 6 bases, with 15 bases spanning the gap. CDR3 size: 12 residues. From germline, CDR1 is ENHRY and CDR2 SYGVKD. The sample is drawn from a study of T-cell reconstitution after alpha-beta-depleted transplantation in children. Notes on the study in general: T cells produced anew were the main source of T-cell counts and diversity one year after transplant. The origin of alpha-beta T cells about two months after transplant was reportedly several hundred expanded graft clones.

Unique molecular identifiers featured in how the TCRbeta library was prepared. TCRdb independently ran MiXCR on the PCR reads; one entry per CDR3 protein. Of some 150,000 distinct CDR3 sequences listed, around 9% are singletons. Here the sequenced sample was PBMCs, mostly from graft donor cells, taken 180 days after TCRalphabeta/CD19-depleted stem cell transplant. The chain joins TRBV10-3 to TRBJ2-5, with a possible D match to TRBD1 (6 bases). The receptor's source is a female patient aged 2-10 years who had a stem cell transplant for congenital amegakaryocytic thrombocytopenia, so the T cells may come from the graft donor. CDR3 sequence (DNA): TGTGCCACAGAGGGGGTCTCGAAGACCCAGTACTTC. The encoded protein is CATEGVSKTQYF.